The 29 T cell receptor beta chains below come from one sample, sequenced in a study of patients and donors after allogeneic stem cell transplantation. TCRdb re-derived calls from the RT-PCR reads in MiXCR, one entry per CDR3 protein. The sample contains about 960,000 distinct CDR3 sequences, 18% of which appear only once. Material: blood, either unsorted or a sorted T cell fraction (not recorded which). The receptors were gathered from a human donor who was either an allogeneic HSCT recipient or a stem cell or donor lymphocyte infusion donor (not recorded which). It is not recorded whose cells these are; they may come from a transplant donor.

This clonotype was seen many times. In nucleotides, the CDR3 is TGTGCCAGCAGGGGACAGTTCCCGACCCAGCATTTT. Translated, it gives CASRGQFPTQHF. This sequence joins TRBV12-3 or TRBV12-4 and TRBJ1-5; 7 bases map to TRBD1. CDR3 length: 12 residues. V was pared by 6 bases and J by 11 bases, with 7 bases of the junction left unmatched.

This clonotype was found many times. This CDR3 is CASSSPGRMNTEAFF. For the CDR3, the DNA is TGTGCCAGCAGTTCCCCGGGACGGATGAACACTGAAGCTTTCTTT. The genes are TRBV28 and TRBJ1-1; TRBD1 might be the D (5 bases). The CDR3 runs to 15 residues. Trimming cost V 4 bases and J 0 bases, with 12 bases left between them. Germline lookup yields CDR1 MDHEN and CDR2 SYDVKM.

This clonotype was detected a few times. DNA of the CDR3: TGTGCCAGCTCACAACCCGGGACTAGTAATGAGCAGTTCTTC. The encoded protein is CASSQPGTSNEQFF. The chain combines TRBV18 with TRBJ2-1; TRBD2 matches at 8 bases. Trimming at V came to 4 bases and at J to 7 bases, leaving 6 bases not matched to a gene. The germline gives CDR1 KGHSH, CDR2 LQKENI. This CDR3 is 14 amino acids long.

The J gene is TRBJ1-4, the V gene TRBV5-1; 7 positions agree with TRBD1. The length of the CDR3 is 16 residues. Germline lookup yields CDR1 SGHRS and CDR2 YFSETQ. Trimming cost V 4 bases and J 3 bases; bases outside gene matches: 9. CDR3 region: CASSLTNRGANEKLFF. CDR3 nucleotide sequence: TGCGCCAGCAGCCTAACAAACAGGGGAGCTAATGAAAAACTGTTTTTT.

The chain couples TRBV7-8 to TRBJ2-7, with D unclear. The length of the CDR3 is 15 residues. Trimming stripped 2 bases from V and 3 bases from J, with 14 bases between. CDR1 is SGHVS and CDR2 is FQNEAQ in the germline V gene. The CDR3 here is CASSLFWGSGYEQYF. CDR3 DNA: TGTGCCAGCAGCTTATTCTGGGGATCGGGCTACGAGCAGTACTTC.

This clonotype was found many times. The chain is built from TRBV7-9 and TRBJ2-1; D might be TRBD1 or TRBD2, each matching 5 bases. Germline lookup yields CDR1 SEHNR and CDR2 FQNEAQ (reference sequence). V lost 7 bases and J lost 8, with 21 bases in between. This CDR3 is built from 15 residues. The CDR3 here is CASINLRDPVDEQFF. CDR3 DNA sequence: TGTGCCAGCATCAATCTGAGGGACCCGGTCGATGAGCAGTTCTTC.

Only a few counts were recorded for this clonotype. The rearrangement links TRBV18 to TRBJ2-7, with D perhaps being TRBD1 or TRBD2 (5 bases each). CDR1 is KGHSH, CDR2 LQKENI, per germline. This CDR3 is 13 amino acids long. The V end was cut by 1 base, the J end by 9 bases, with 13 bases between. In nucleotides, the CDR3 is TGTGCCAGCTCACCACGGGCCGGGGACCCGCAGTACTTC. Its protein is CASSPRAGDPQYF.

This clonotype was seen repeatedly, ten times or more. The rearrangement uses TRBV3-1 and TRBJ1-5; no definite D call. The ends were cut back, 2 bases at V and 10 bases at J, with 12 bases in the middle. CDR3 length: 13 residues. The germline V gene encodes CDR1 LGHDT and CDR2 YNNKEL (reference sequence). The CDR3 DNA follows: TGTGCCAGCAGCCAATCGCGCGGAGGACCCCAGCATTTT. It is translated as CASSQSRGGPQHF.

This clonotype was counted between two and nine times. This chain connects TRBV20-1 to TRBJ1-2; 10 bases are a match to TRBD1. The V and J ends lost 3 bases and 6 bases, in that order; junction bases with no gene match: 4. Germline loops: CDR1 DFQATT, CDR2 SNEGSKA (reference sequence). This CDR3 spans 13 amino acids. The CDR3 region has the DNA TGCAGTGCTAGCCTGACAGGGGGCGATGGCTACACCTTC. This gives the protein CSASLTGGDGYTF.

This clonotype was seen once. This chain uses TRBV5-1 with TRBJ2-7; D gene unclear. Trimming shortened V by 4 bases and J by 3 bases, and 20 bases separated the two germline ends. This CDR3 region has 16 residues. Germline CDR1 reads SGHRS; CDR2 reads YFSETQ. The CDR3 DNA is TGCGCCAGCAGCCCCAGTACCTCACCGGGCCTCTACGAGCAGTACTTC. This encodes CASSPSTSPGLYEQYF.

This clonotype has more than one count but fewer than ten. V is TRBV30 and J is TRBJ2-7; D is perhaps TRBD1 (6 bases). Trimming pared 3 bases from V and 7 bases from J, leaving 16 bases between. Germline CDR1 reads GTSNPN; CDR2 reads SVGIG (reference sequence). The CDR3 consists of 13 residues. The CDR3 loop is CAWRVTGGWEQYF. The CDR3 DNA follows: TGTGCCTGGAGGGTGACAGGTGGGTGGGAGCAGTACTTC.

This clonotype showed up just a few times. The rearrangement joins TRBV6-2 or TRBV6-3 to TRBJ2-7; D ambiguous. Germline V gives CDR1 MNHEY, CDR2 SVGEGT. The CDR3 is made up of 13 amino acids. V was shortened by 0 bases and J by 3 bases, with 6 bases between the two germline ends. Here the CDR3 reads CASSYSEVYEQYF. CDR3 in DNA: TGTGCCAGCAGTTACTCAGAGGTCTACGAGCAGTACTTC.

V gene TRBV7-3 combines with J gene TRBJ1-1; 9 bases align to TRBD1. V lost 5 bases and J lost 8; bases outside the gene matches: 6. The CDR3 is made up of 13 amino acids. Germline CDR1 reads SGHTA; CDR2 reads FQGTGA. The CDR3 DNA follows: TGTGCCAGCAGCGGGGGACAGGGAGTAGAAGCTTTCTTT. It translates to CASSGGQGVEAFF.

This clonotype turned up a few times. V is TRBV20-1 and J is TRBJ2-1; 8 bases are a match to TRBD1. Germline V lookup: CDR1 DFQATT, CDR2 SNEGSKA (reference sequence). CDR3 length: 15 residues. V lost 0 bases, J lost 7 bases, and 8 bases stayed unmatched. The CDR3 is CSARDFQGAGNEQFF. The CDR3, as DNA: TGCAGTGCTAGAGATTTTCAGGGGGCAGGGAATGAGCAGTTCTTC.

The V and J genes are TRBV20-1 and TRBJ2-2, with D uncertain. Germline V gene lookup returns CDR1 DFQATT and CDR2 SNEGSKA (reference sequence). The CDR3 is 13 residues long. V lost 2 bases and J lost 5, with 9 bases in between. CDR3 nucleotides: TGCAGTGCTAGACGTGGGCAGACCGGGGAGCTGTTTTTT. Its translation: CSARRGQTGELFF.

The rearrangement uses TRBV12-3 or TRBV12-4 and TRBJ1-1; D is undetermined. Trimming removed 3 bases from V and 11 bases from J, with 13 bases in between. CDR3 length: 12 residues. The CDR3 DNA is TGTGCCAGCAGTTTCCCCGCCGACCCTGCTTTCTTT. Translated: CASSFPADPAFF.

The chain couples TRBV5-1 to TRBJ1-6; 9 nucleotides line up with TRBD1. CDR1 is SGHRS, CDR2 YFSETQ, per germline. This CDR3 spans 15 amino acids. V gave up 1 base and J gave up 9 bases; unmatched junction bases: 5. The CDR3: CASSLWGQGRSPLHF. In DNA form, the CDR3 reads TGCGCCAGCAGCTTGTGGGGACAGGGACGTTCACCCCTCCACTTT. The entire variable domain, with the rest obtained from reference TRBV5-1 and TRBJ1-6, is as follows: KAGVTQTPRYLIKTRGQQVTLSCSPISGHRSVSWYQQTPGQGLQFLFEYFSETQRNKGNFPGRFSGRQFSNSRSEMNVSTLELGDSALYLCASSLWGQGRSPLHFGNGTRLTVT.

V usage is TRBV9 and J usage is TRBJ1-5; D unresolved. Per germline, CDR1 SGDLS and CDR2 YYNGEE. V lost 0 bases to trimming and J lost 0 bases, with 13 bases between them. The length of the CDR3 is 17 residues. The CDR3 DNA follows: TGTGCCAGCAGCGTAGGCGCAACCCTCAATAGCAATCAGCCCCAGCATTTT. This encodes CASSVGATLNSNQPQHF.

This clonotype was detected a few times. V usage is TRBV11-1 and J usage is TRBJ2-7; possible D gene TRBD1, 6 bases. The CDR3 runs 14 residues. CDR1 is SGHAT, CDR2 FQDESV, per germline (reference sequence). The V end lost 2 bases, the J end lost 3 bases, and 11 bases lay between the germline ends. CDR3 amino acids: CASSLRDKLYEQYF. CDR3 nucleotides: TGTGCCAGCAGCTTACGGGACAAGCTCTACGAGCAGTACTTC.

This clonotype was counted at least ten times. The chain couples TRBV29-1 to TRBJ2-2, with D uncertain. The V gene's germline CDR1 is SQVTM and CDR2 ANQGSEA. V was trimmed by 8 bases and J by 8 bases, leaving 21 bases between them. The CDR3 runs to 14 residues. Here the CDR3 reads CSFSGPDPSGELFF. The CDR3 DNA is TGCAGCTTCTCAGGACCAGACCCGTCAGGGGAGCTGTTTTTT.

A single count supports this clonotype. V gene TRBV7-8 combines with J gene TRBJ2-7, with D perhaps matching TRBD1 or TRBD2 (5 bases each). CDR3 length equals 16 residues. Germline V gene data show CDR1 as SGHVS and CDR2 as FQNEAQ. V lost 5 bases to trimming and J lost 3 bases, with 20 bases between them. The CDR3 is CASSLFWGPSGYEQYF. In DNA, the CDR3 is TGTGCCAGCAGCCTGTTCTGGGGACCCTCGGGCTACGAGCAGTACTTC. Looking up the rest from reference TRBV7-8 and TRBJ2-7 gives the full variable domain: GAGVSQSPRYKVAKRGQDVALRCDPISGHVSLFWYQQALGQGPEFLTYFQNEAQLDKSGLPSDRFFAERPEGSVSTLKIQRTQQEDSAVYLCASSLFWGPSGYEQYFGPGTRLTVT.

This clonotype was seen a handful of times. The rearrangement joins TRBV7-6 to TRBJ2-7; no clear D. The V end was cut by 5 bases, the J end by 5 bases, with 10 bases between. The CDR3 is 12 amino acids. Germline-derived CDR1 and CDR2 are SGHVS and FNYEAQ. CDR3: CASSTVSHEQYF. CDR3 coding DNA: TGTGCCAGCAGCACAGTCAGCCACGAGCAGTACTTC.

CDR3 in amino acids: CSVEGGHEQFF. Here the CDR3 DNA reads TGCAGCGTTGAAGGGGGGCATGAGCAGTTCTTC. This chain uses TRBV29-1 with TRBJ2-1, with D possibly being TRBD1 (6 bases). V gave up 1 base and J gave up 8 bases, with 6 bases separating them. Per the germline V gene, CDR1 is SQVTM and CDR2 is ANQGSEA. The CDR3 is made up of 11 amino acids.

The J gene is TRBJ1-1, the V gene TRBV20-1; no clear D. CDR3 length: 11 amino acids. Per the germline V gene, CDR1 is DFQATT and CDR2 is SNEGSKA (reference sequence). Trimming shortened V by 6 bases and J by 4 bases, and 9 bases separated the two germline ends. Here the CDR3 reads CSAQDRTEAFF. The CDR3 DNA reads as TGCAGTGCCCAAGACCGCACTGAAGCTTTCTTT.

This clonotype has a single count. The V gene is TRBV10-3, the J gene TRBJ1-1; 7 bases align to TRBD1. CDR1 is ENHRY, CDR2 SYGVKD, per germline. Trimming took 10 bases from V and 1 from J; bases not matched to a gene: 9. The CDR3 runs to 14 residues. The CDR3 nucleotides are TGTGCCACCAGAGGGGGCTGGGCGAACACTGAAGCTTTCTTT. Encoded protein: CATRGGWANTEAFF.

In its sample, this clonotype was seen a few times. V gene TRBV4-3 combines with J gene TRBJ2-4, with a tentative D call TRBD2 (6 bases). CDR1 and CDR2 (germline): LGHNA, YSLEER. CDR3 size: 17 residues. The V and J ends lost 0 bases and 6 bases respectively, with 18 bases between them. DNA for the CDR3: TGCGCCAGCAGCCAAGATGGGACCAGCGGGTCGGGAAACATTCAGTACTTC. This encodes CASSQDGTSGSGNIQYF.

V is TRBV15 and J is TRBJ2-1; possibly TRBD2 for D (6 bases). From germline, CDR1 is LNHNV and CDR2 YYDKDF (reference sequence). The CDR3 length is 17 residues. V lost 3 bases to trimming and J lost 8 bases, with 23 bases between them. The CDR3 loop reads CATSRRAVGGGGDEQFF. CDR3 nucleotides: TGTGCCACCAGCAGGCGGGCGGTTGGGGGAGGAGGAGATGAGCAGTTCTTC. Full variable domain (rest looked up from reference TRBV15 and TRBJ2-1): DAMVIQNPRYQVTQFGKPVTLSCSQTLNHNVMYWYQQKSSQAPKLLFHYYDKDFNNEADTPDNFQSRRPNTSFCFLDIRSPGLGDTAMYLCATSRRAVGGGGDEQFFGPGTRLTVL.

This clonotype was recorded a few times. The V and J genes are TRBV20-1 and TRBJ2-7, with D perhaps TRBD1 (6 bases). The CDR3 is 15 residues long. Germline lookup yields CDR1 DFQATT and CDR2 SNEGSKA (reference sequence). The ends were cut back, 6 bases at V and 3 bases at J, with 21 bases in the middle. In DNA form, the CDR3 reads TGCAGTGCCAAAGATCGTAGGACGGGACACTACGAGCAGTACTTC. Amino acid sequence: CSAKDRRTGHYEQYF.

This clonotype was seen only a few times. The chain carries TRBV11-2 and TRBJ2-5; 11 nucleotides align to TRBD2. Germline CDR1 reads SGHAT; CDR2 reads FQNNGV. The CDR3 contains 15 residues. V was pared by 6 bases and J by 4 bases, with 7 bases of the junction left unmatched. The DNA of the CDR3 is TGTGCCAGCAGTAATAGCGGGAGGGCCTTAGAGACCCAGTACTTC. Its translation: CASSNSGRALETQYF.